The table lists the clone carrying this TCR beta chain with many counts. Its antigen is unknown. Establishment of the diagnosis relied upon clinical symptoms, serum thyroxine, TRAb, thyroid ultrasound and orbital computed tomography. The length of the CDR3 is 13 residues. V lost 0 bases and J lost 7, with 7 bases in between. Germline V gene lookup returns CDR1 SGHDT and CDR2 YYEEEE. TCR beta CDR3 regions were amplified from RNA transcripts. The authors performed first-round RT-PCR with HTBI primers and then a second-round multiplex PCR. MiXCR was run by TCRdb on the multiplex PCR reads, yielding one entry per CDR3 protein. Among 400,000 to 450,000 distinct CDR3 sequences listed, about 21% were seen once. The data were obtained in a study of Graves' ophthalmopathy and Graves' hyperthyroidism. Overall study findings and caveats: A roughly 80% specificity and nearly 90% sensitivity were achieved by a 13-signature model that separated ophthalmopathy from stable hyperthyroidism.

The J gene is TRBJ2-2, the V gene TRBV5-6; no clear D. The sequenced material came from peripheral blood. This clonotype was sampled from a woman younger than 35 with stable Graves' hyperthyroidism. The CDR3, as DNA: TGTGCCAGCAGCTTGGGGATCAGCGGGGAGCTGTTTTTT. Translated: CASSLGISGELFF.